In this sample, the clone carrying this TCR beta chain turned up a few times. This sample is part of a study of early T cells in non-severe SARS-CoV-2 infection. Via MiXCR, TCRdb re-called the 5' RACE reads, giving one row per CDR3 protein. The table includes about 69,000 distinct CDR3 sequences, about 13% detected once. CDR3 length equals 14 residues. V was clipped by 1 base and J by 5 bases; unmatched bases: 3. Germline lookup yields CDR1 SEHNR and CDR2 FQNEAQ (reference sequence). The V and J genes are TRBV7-9 and TRBJ1-1, with 8 bases that match TRBD1. The source material was whole blood. The sequence was collected from an adult who was a healthcare worker with PCR-confirmed SARS-CoV-2 infection or an uninfected control (not recorded which). The CDR3 spells CASSLGQGKTEAFF. The CDR3 DNA sequence: TGTGCCAGCAGCTTAGGACAGGGGAAGACTGAAGCTTTCTTT.